These 29 T cell receptor beta chains share one sample of origin, sequenced in a study of T cell responses to AZD1222 COVID-19 vaccine. Repertoires were generated with immunoSEQ multiplex PCR, while TCRdb's copy carries only in-frame clones and drops some. The sample contains more than 150,000 clones, 75% to 95% of which appear only once. Here the sequenced sample was peripheral blood, taken on day 0 of AZD1222 vaccination. The receptors were gathered from an adult in good health.

The gene calls are TRBV12-3 or TRBV12-4 and TRBJ2-5; TRBD1 or TRBD2 may be the D gene (5 bases each). This CDR3 has 12 residues. The V and J ends lost 5 bases and 13 bases respectively, with 17 bases between them. The CDR3 is CASSTGAAPRYF. As DNA, the CDR3 is TGTGCCAGCAGTACAGGAGCGGCACCACGGTACTTC.

The chain uses TRBV5-1 and TRBJ1-1; 11 positions match TRBD1. The CDR3 runs to 14 residues. Losses at the gene ends were 2 bases for V and 5 bases for J; bases not matched to a gene: 2. Per germline, CDR1 SGHRS and CDR2 YFSETQ. The CDR3 region is CASSFRDRGTEAFF. The CDR3 DNA follows: TGCGCCAGCAGCTTCCGGGACAGGGGGACTGAAGCTTTCTTT.

Only one count was recorded for this clone. This chain links TRBV30 with TRBJ1-3; a possible D gene is TRBD1 (5 bases). Per the germline V gene, CDR1 is GTSNPN and CDR2 is SVGIG (reference sequence). This CDR3 contains 15 residues. Trimming took 2 bases from V and 0 from J, leaving 11 bases between them. The CDR3 coding sequence is TGTGCCTGGAGTTCTGGGGGATTCTCTGGAAACACCATATATTTT. This sequence encodes CAWSSGGFSGNTIYF.

Points on this clone: Other DNA sequences in this specimen translate into the identical CDR3. The chain uses TRBV7-8 and TRBJ2-7; D gene uncertain. This CDR3 is built from 13 residues. V was cut by 1 base and J by 3 bases, with 7 bases left in between. In germline, CDR1 is SGHVS, CDR2 FQNEAQ. CDR3 loop: CASSLGGNYEQYF. The CDR3 nucleotides read TGTGCCAGCAGCTTAGGGGGAAACTACGAGCAGTACTTC. Full variable domain (rest looked up from reference TRBV7-8 and TRBJ2-7): GAGVSQSPRYKVAKRGQDVALRCDPISGHVSLFWYQQALGQGPEFLTYFQNEAQLDKSGLPSDRFFAERPEGSVSTLKIQRTQQEDSAVYLCASSLGGNYEQYFGPGTRLTVT.

V usage is TRBV28 and J usage is TRBJ2-5; D may be TRBD1 (5 bases). The germline V and J ends were trimmed by 5 bases and 4 bases, with 14 bases remaining between them. The CDR3 runs to 14 residues. CDR1 and CDR2 (germline): MDHEN, SYDVKM. This chain's CDR3 is CASSALGAGETQYF. The CDR3 DNA sequence: TGTGCCAGCAGTGCCCTAGGGGCCGGAGAGACCCAGTACTTC.

Regarding this clone: Within the sample, other DNA sequences also encode this same CDR3. V usage is TRBV7-2 and J usage is TRBJ2-1; no definite D call. CDR3 length equals 15 residues. Per the germline V gene, CDR1 is SGHTA and CDR2 is FQGNSA. Deletions cut 1 base from V and 0 bases from J, with 7 bases between. CDR3 residues: CASSLVPSSYNEQFF. CDR3 bases: TGTGCCAGCAGCTTAGTGCCGAGCTCCTACAATGAGCAGTTCTTC.

The rearrangement uses TRBV5-1 and TRBJ1-2; 9 nucleotides line up with TRBD1. Germline CDR1 reads SGHRS; CDR2 reads YFSETQ. The CDR3 consists of 15 residues. The V gene end was trimmed by 4 bases and the J gene end by 6 bases; junction bases not matched to a gene: 10. The CDR3 DNA is TGCGCCAGCAGCCTCCGGGACAGGGAAGGGGATGGCTACACCTTC. It translates to CASSLRDREGDGYTF.

The genes are TRBV9 and TRBJ2-4; the match to TRBD2 covers 11 bases. V lost 8 bases to trimming and J lost 0 bases; unmatched junction nucleotides: 7. The CDR3 runs to 16 residues. Per the germline V gene, CDR1 is SGDLS and CDR2 is YYNGEE. In DNA form, the CDR3 reads TGTGCCAGAATTGTAGCGGGAGGGCTAGCCAAAAACATTCAGTACTTC. Residues: CARIVAGGLAKNIQYF.

This chain connects TRBV19 to TRBJ1-5; D gene uncertain. Per the germline V gene, CDR1 is LNHDA and CDR2 is SQIVND (reference sequence). V lost 0 bases, J lost 7 bases, and 7 bases lay in between. The CDR3 length is 13 residues. The CDR3 is CASSIDLSQPQHF. The CDR3 DNA is TGTGCCAGTAGTATAGATCTAAGCCAGCCCCAGCATTTT.

J is TRBJ1-2 and V is TRBV18; no clear D. Germline CDR1 reads KGHSH; CDR2 reads LQKENI. V was pared by 6 bases and J by 0 bases, with 5 bases between. This CDR3 is built from 12 residues. CDR3 sequence: CASSTSNYGYTF. In nucleotides, the CDR3 is TGTGCCAGCTCTACCTCTAACTATGGCTACACCTTC.

This CDR3 reads CASSSRLDPGTDTQYF. As DNA, the CDR3 is TGTGCCAGCAGCTCGAGACTAGACCCCGGCACAGATACGCAGTATTTT. The rearrangement links TRBV7-3 to TRBJ2-3, with D maybe TRBD2 (6 bases). Germline CDR1 is SGHTA and CDR2 is FQGTGA. The CDR3 has 16 residues. Trimming left V 4 bases short and J 1 base short, with 15 bases between.

The chain couples TRBV7-9 to TRBJ2-3; 9 nucleotides agree with TRBD1. CDR1 SEHNR and CDR2 FQNEAQ come from the germline V gene (reference sequence). The length of the CDR3 is 15 residues. V was clipped by 4 bases and J by 4 bases; unmatched bases: 6. CDR3 region: CASSWDRAGADTQYF. The CDR3 nucleotides are TGTGCCAGCAGCTGGGACAGGGCGGGGGCAGATACGCAGTATTTT. Filled out from reference TRBV7-9 and TRBJ2-3, the complete variable domain reads DTGVSQNPRHKITKRGQNVTFRCDPISEHNRLYWYRQTLGQGPEFLTYFQNEAQLEKSRLLSDRFSAERPKGSFSTLEIQRTEQGDSAMYLCASSWDRAGADTQYFGPGTRLTVL.

The V gene is TRBV5-4, the J gene TRBJ2-3; TRBD2 matches 9 bases. Germline V gene data show CDR1 as SGHNT and CDR2 as YYREEE (reference sequence). V dropped 5 bases and J dropped 14; count of bases not matched to a gene: 15. This CDR3 is 14 amino acids long. CDR3 sequence reads: CASRRMAAGGPLYF. As DNA, the CDR3 is TGTGCCAGCAGAAGGATGGCTGCGGGAGGGCCTCTGTATTTT.

The CDR3 here is CASSPSGLDTGELFF. The CDR3 DNA reads as TGCGCCAGCAGCCCCTCGGGTCTCGACACCGGGGAGCTGTTTTTT. The J gene is TRBJ2-2, the V gene TRBV5-1; D gene uncertain. This CDR3 has 15 residues. V gave up 4 bases and J gave up 3 bases, with 13 bases separating them. Germline-derived CDR1 and CDR2 are SGHRS and YFSETQ.

This chain joins TRBV18 and TRBJ2-1, with TRBD2 matching 11 bases. In germline, CDR1 is KGHSH, CDR2 LQKENI. After removal of 0 bases from V and 8 bases from J, the junction contained 0 bases not matched to a gene. This CDR3 comprises 14 residues. The CDR3 DNA sequence: TGTGCCAGCTCACCACCGGGACTAGCGGATGAGCAGTTCTTC. Translated: CASSPPGLADEQFF.

V and J are TRBV5-1 and TRBJ2-1; TRBD2 matches 7 bases. The ends lost 0 bases at V and 9 bases at J; junction bases unmatched: 9. The germline V gene encodes CDR1 SGHRS and CDR2 YFSETQ. The CDR3 covers 15 residues. The DNA for the CDR3 is TGCGCCAGCAGCTTGGTTGGGGGAGGGCCGATTGAGCAGTTCTTC. Protein sequence: CASSLVGGGPIEQFF.

This clone was counted a single time. The chain employs TRBV2 and TRBJ2-2; D gene unclear. This CDR3 has 12 amino acids. Trimming shortened V by 8 bases and J by 6 bases, and 10 bases separated the two germline ends. Germline CDR1 reads SNHLY; CDR2 reads FYNNEI. The CDR3: CASVIRPGELFF. The CDR3 DNA reads TGTGCCAGCGTTATCCGGCCCGGGGAGCTGTTTTTT. The complete variable domain, with remaining parts taken from reference TRBV2 and TRBJ2-2, reads EPEVTQTPSHQVTQMGQEVILRCVPISNHLYFYWYRQILGQKVEFLVSFYNNEISEKSEIFDDQFSVERPDGSNFTLKIRSTKLEDSAMYFCASVIRPGELFFGEGSRLTVL.

This chain links TRBV19 with TRBJ2-1; 8 nucleotides agree with TRBD1. Germline assignment: CDR1 LNHDA and CDR2 SQIVND (reference sequence). The CDR3 extends over 17 amino acids. V was clipped by 6 bases and J by 3 bases; unmatched bases: 13. As DNA, the CDR3 is TGTGCCAGTAGAAAACGTCCCCAGGGGGCAGGCTACAATGAGCAGTTCTTC. Amino acid sequence: CASRKRPQGAGYNEQFF. Full variable domain (missing parts from reference TRBV19 and TRBJ2-1): DGGITQSPKYLFRKEGQNVTLSCEQNLNHDAMYWYRQDPGQGLRLIYYSQIVNDFQKGDIAEGYSVSREKKESFPLTVTSAQKNPTAFYLCASRKRPQGAGYNEQFFGPGTRLTVL.

V gene TRBV7-8 combines with J gene TRBJ2-7, with 8 positions matching TRBD1. The CDR3 extends over 15 amino acids. After removal of 3 bases from V and 3 bases from J, the junction contained 7 bases not matched to a gene. CDR1 SGHVS and CDR2 FQNEAQ come from the germline V gene. This CDR3 is CASSFGQGGNYEQYF. The CDR3 DNA reads as TGTGCCAGCAGCTTCGGACAGGGCGGGAACTACGAGCAGTACTTC.

J is TRBJ1-1 and V is TRBV6-1, with D perhaps TRBD1 (5 bases). CDR3 length: 14 residues. CDR1 MNHNS and CDR2 SASEGT come from the germline V gene. Trimming shortened V by 1 base and J by 1 base, and 7 bases separated the two germline ends. The CDR3 spells CASSEGRGNTEAFF. CDR3 bases: TGTGCCAGCAGTGAAGGGAGGGGGAACACTGAAGCTTTCTTT.

The rearrangement joins TRBV10-1 to TRBJ2-1; TRBD2 matches at 7 bases. The CDR3 extends over 16 amino acids. Germline assignment: CDR1 WNHNN and CDR2 SYGVQD (reference sequence). The junction had 6 bases not matched to a gene; V was cut back by 0 bases and J by 4 bases. The CDR3 DNA sequence: TGCGCCAGCAGTGAGTCGGCGGGAGCCCTTTACAATGAGCAGTTCTTC. This codes for CASSESAGALYNEQFF.

V gene TRBV28 combines with J gene TRBJ2-3, with 9 nucleotides matching TRBD2. CDR3 length equals 18 residues. Looked up from germline, CDR1 is MDHEN and CDR2 is SYDVKM. The J segment lost 1 base and the V segment lost 3 bases, leaving 11 bases of the junction unmatched. CDR3 amino acids: CASSLPYSGSWGTDTQYF. CDR3 coding DNA: TGTGCCAGCAGTTTGCCCTATAGCGGGAGTTGGGGCACAGATACGCAGTATTTT.

This clone has a single count. In DNA, the CDR3 is TGTGCCAGCAGCAGACAGGGAGGAGGGACTGAAGCTTTCTTT. Protein product: CASSRQGGGTEAFF. The chain combines TRBV5-6 with TRBJ1-1, with 7 bases aligning to TRBD1. This CDR3 spans 14 amino acids. CDR1 and CDR2 from the germline V gene are SGHDT and YYEEEE. V lost 4 bases, J lost 5 bases, and 8 bases stayed unmatched.

The J gene is TRBJ2-5, the V gene TRBV6-5, with a tentative D call TRBD2 (5 bases). The germline V and J ends were trimmed by 2 bases and 5 bases, with 9 bases remaining between them. This CDR3 contains 13 residues. CDR1 and CDR2 from the germline V gene are MNHEY and SVGAGI. CDR3 in amino acids: CASSYGSTETQYF. CDR3 DNA sequence: TGTGCCAGCAGTTACGGGAGCACGGAGACCCAGTACTTC.

This CDR3 is CASSIVGGLNYNEQFF. The CDR3 DNA follows: TGTGCCAGTAGTATAGTTGGGGGGCTCAACTACAATGAGCAGTTCTTC. The gene calls are TRBV19 and TRBJ2-1; D could derive from TRBD1 or TRBD2 (6 bases each). The CDR3 contains 16 residues. Germline V gene sequence: CDR1 LNHDA, CDR2 SQIVND (reference sequence). V dropped 1 base and J dropped 3 bases, with 13 bases sitting between them.

The CDR3 coding sequence is TGTGCCAGCAGCCAAGTAGGGGCGGGTGGGCGCAATGAGCAGTTCTTC. Translated: CASSQVGAGGRNEQFF. The V gene is TRBV4-2, the J gene TRBJ2-1; D could derive from TRBD1 or TRBD2 (5 bases each). Looked up from germline, CDR1 is LGHNA and CDR2 is YNFKEQ. V was shortened by 1 base and J by 6 bases, with 16 bases between the two germline ends. This CDR3 region has 16 residues.

This chain connects TRBV11-3 to TRBJ2-1, with 7 bases lining up with TRBD2. Germline CDR1 SGHNT, CDR2 YENEEA. The CDR3 contains 16 residues. J was trimmed by 4 bases and V by 5 bases; bases with no gene match: 11. CDR3 residues: CASSLEGREGYNEQFF. CDR3 bases: TGTGCCAGCAGCCTCGAGGGCAGGGAGGGGTACAATGAGCAGTTCTTC.

This chain uses TRBV24-1 with TRBJ2-3; D is possibly TRBD1 (6 bases). Germline CDR1 reads KGHDR; CDR2 reads SFDVKD. The CDR3 spans 15 residues. V lost 4 bases, J lost 4 bases, and 14 bases lay in between. The DNA for the CDR3 is TGTGCCACCAGTGACCCCAGGGGTGCGGCAGATACGCAGTATTTT. Its protein product is CATSDPRGAADTQYF.

V is TRBV7-9 and J is TRBJ1-1; 7 bases fit TRBD1. The CDR3 length is 14 residues. V lost 2 bases and J lost 6; bases outside the gene matches: 6. The germline V gene encodes CDR1 SEHNR and CDR2 FQNEAQ (reference sequence). The chain's CDR3 is CASSLTGALAEAFF. For the CDR3, the DNA is TGTGCCAGCAGCTTAACAGGGGCCTTGGCTGAAGCTTTCTTT.